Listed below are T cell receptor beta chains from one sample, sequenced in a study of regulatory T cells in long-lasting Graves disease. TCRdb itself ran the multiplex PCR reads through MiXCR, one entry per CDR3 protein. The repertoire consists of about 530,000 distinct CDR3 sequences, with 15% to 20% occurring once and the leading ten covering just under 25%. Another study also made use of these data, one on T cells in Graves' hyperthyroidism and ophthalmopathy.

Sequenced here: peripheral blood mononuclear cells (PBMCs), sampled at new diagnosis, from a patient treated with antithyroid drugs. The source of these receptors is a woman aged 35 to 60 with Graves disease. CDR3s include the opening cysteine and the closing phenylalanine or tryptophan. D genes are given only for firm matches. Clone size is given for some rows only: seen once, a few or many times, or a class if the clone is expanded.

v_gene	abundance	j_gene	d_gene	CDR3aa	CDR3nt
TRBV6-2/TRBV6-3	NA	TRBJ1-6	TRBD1	CASSYSMWGQGVPPLHF	TGTGCCAGCAGTTACTCGATGTGGGGACAGGGAGTCCCACCCCTCCACTTT
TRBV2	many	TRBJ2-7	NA	CASNQQIPREQYF	TGTGCCAGTAATCAACAAATCCCCAGGGAGCAGTACTTC
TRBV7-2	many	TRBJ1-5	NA	CASSIGTGGKPQHF	TGTGCCAGCAGCATCGGGACGGGGGGAAAGCCCCAGCATTTT
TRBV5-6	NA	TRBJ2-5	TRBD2	CASYSGVGKTQYF	TGTGCCAGTTATAGCGGGGTTGGGAAGACCCAGTACTTC
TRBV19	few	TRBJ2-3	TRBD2	CASSPPGLAATDTQYF	TGTGCCAGTAGCCCCCCGGGACTAGCCGCCACAGATACGCAGTATTTT
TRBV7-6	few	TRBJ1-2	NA	CASSYPPGYGYTF	TGTGCCAGCAGCTACCCCCCCGGATATGGCTACACCTTC
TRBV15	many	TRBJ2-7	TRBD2	CATPRRAGGLVCHEQYF	TGTGCCACCCCCAGGCGGGCGGGGGGGCTTGTGTGCCACGAGCAGTACTTC
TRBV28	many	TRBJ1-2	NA	CASSFMQKGTYGYTF	TGTGCCAGCAGTTTCATGCAGAAGGGGACCTATGGCTACACCTTC
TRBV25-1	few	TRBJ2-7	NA	CASSEHSESYEQYF	TGTGCCAGCAGTGAACACTCGGAGTCCTACGAGCAGTACTTC
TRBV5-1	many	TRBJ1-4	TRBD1	CASSFGTVGEKLFF	TGCGCCAGCAGCTTCGGGACAGTTGGGGAAAAACTGTTTTTT
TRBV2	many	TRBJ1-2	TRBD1	CASRGQSEVYGYTF	TGTGCCAGCAGGGGACAGTCCGAGGTTTATGGCTACACCTTC
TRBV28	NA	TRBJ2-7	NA	CASSLGGGYIYEQYF	TGTGCCAGCAGTTTGGGGGGGGGCTATATCTACGAGCAGTACTTC
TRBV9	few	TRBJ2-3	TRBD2	CASSNGGANSDTQYF	TGTGCCAGCAGCAACGGGGGGGCCAATTCAGATACGCAGTATTTT
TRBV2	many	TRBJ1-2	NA	CASTDQGRDYGYTF	TGTGCCAGCACCGATCAGGGGAGGGACTATGGCTACACCTTC
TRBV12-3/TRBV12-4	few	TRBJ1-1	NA	CASAPSSKAAFF	TGTGCCAGCGCCCCATCCTCAAAGGCGGCTTTCTTT
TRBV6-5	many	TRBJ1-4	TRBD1	CASSYSQTEQGAGGKLFF	TGTGCCAGCAGTTACTCCCAAACCGAACAGGGGGCTGGTGGAAAACTGTTTTTT
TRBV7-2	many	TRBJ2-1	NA	CASSPPPAAVHNEQFF	TGTGCCAGCAGTCCCCCGCCCGCGGCAGTCCACAATGAGCAGTTCTTC
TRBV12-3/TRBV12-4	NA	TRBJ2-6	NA	CASSPETSSGANVLTF	TGTGCCAGCAGCCCCGAAACGAGCTCTGGGGCCAACGTCCTGACTTTC
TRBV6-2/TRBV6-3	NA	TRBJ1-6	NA	CASSSARSPPLHF	TGTGCCAGCAGTTCTGCGAGATCCCCACCCCTCCACTTT
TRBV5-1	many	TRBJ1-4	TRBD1	CASSLGDSPATNEKLFF	TGCGCCAGCAGCTTGGGGGACAGTCCCGCAACTAATGAAAAACTGTTTTTT
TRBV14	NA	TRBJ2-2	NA	CASSFRFAGPTGELFF	TGTGCCAGCAGCTTTCGCTTCGCCGGCCCTACGGGGGAGCTGTTTTTT
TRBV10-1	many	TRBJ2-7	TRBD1	CASGTGGPFSYEQYF	TGCGCCAGCGGTACAGGGGGTCCCTTCTCCTACGAGCAGTACTTC
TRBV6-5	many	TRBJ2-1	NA	CASSSSVGGYNEQFF	TGTGCCAGCAGTTCCTCCGTAGGGGGCTACAATGAGCAGTTCTTC
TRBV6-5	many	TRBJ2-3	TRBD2	CASSYLAGGTDTQYF	TGTGCCAGCAGTTACCTTGCGGGGGGCACAGATACGCAGTATTTT
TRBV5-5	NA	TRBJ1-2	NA	CASSWVGGPGSINYGYTF	TGTGCCAGCAGCTGGGTGGGGGGGCCAGGGAGTATTAACTATGGCTACACCTTC